This entry concerns a single T cell receptor beta chain. It lacks a known antigen. Base qualities are not at hand, and no much larger clone is one base apart. From the cysteine through the phenylalanine, the CDR3 covers 15 amino acids. Only CDR3 DNA is held: 45 bases, read in frame from base 1. According to the germline V gene, CDR1 reads ENHRY and CDR2 reads SYGVKD. The V and J ends are trimmed by 7 bases and 0 bases, leaving 10 bases between them. The data were obtained in a study of shared clonotypes between healthy human individuals (dated by TCRdb to the early 2020s). Notes on the research overall: The cohort included three men and a couple of women between 18 and 49 years of age. For each donor, CD4 naive and CD4 memory were each given three plates, CD8 naive was given two plates, and CD8 memory was given one plate. To estimate repertoire size and how much clonotype sharing occurs between individuals, the study deeply sequenced the blood TCR repertoires of a handful of healthy adults. Different laboratories and diverse techniques were used to prepare libraries and sequence TCR repertoires, to increase sequencing depth and limit assay-specific biases. Each donor's leukapheresis produced roughly between roughly 0.85 and 10 billion PBMCs. Paper-wide results and their limitations: Incomplete sequencing was indicated by rarefaction of sorted-subset datasets, despite the large sequencing depth. Naive subsets generally had larger estimated clonotype richness than memory subsets. Sampling was limited to blood, and TCR repertoires in tissue likely differ from TCR repertoires in blood. Because the study included a small number of donors, the genetic and exposure-history diversity represented was limited. Pairwise subsampling led to the expectation that sequencing depth would affect the degree of clonotype sharing among donors. Compared with non-shared clonotypes, clonotypes shared by all four sorted-subset donors had higher generation probabilities. When a handful of donors were compared, the shared fraction of clonotypes was about 5% for naive CD4, 3.5% to 4% for naive CD8, roughly 2.5% for memory CD4, and around 0.4% for memory CD8.

Donors were healthy HIV-negative adults with no recently reported acute infections or vaccinations. Only Caucasian adults living in Nashville, Tennessee, USA were represented among the donors. CD4+ T cells were enriched by magnetic negative selection, after which naive cells were positively selected on CD45RA and the negative fraction was taken as the memory subset. Blood was collected by leukapheresis, and PBMCs were isolated by Ficoll-Histopaque density gradient centrifugation and then cryopreserved in liquid nitrogen vapor phase. Analytical flow cytometry was used to check the purity and quantity of every magnetically sorted T cell population. Genomic DNA was isolated from every sorted fraction and measured by UV absorbance on a Nanodrop 2000c. TCR CDR3 regions were amplified from genomic DNA by multiplex PCR using the deep immunoSEQ assay. Genomic DNA extracted from each cell subset was distributed evenly over all wells of several immunoSEQ 96-well plates, and each plate served as one replicate. For sorted subsets, roughly 190 ng of genomic DNA, equivalent to tens of thousands of T cell genomes, went into each replicate PCR. Purified libraries were quantified with a Qubit 3.0 fluorometer, sized on a Bioanalyzer 2100, and re-quantified with the KAPA Library Quantification kit. Every immunoSEQ 96-well plate was sequenced on a separate single-read 150-cycle Illumina NextSeq 550 flow cell. On the authors' methods: Because the immunoSEQ output included only junctional sequences and no quality scores, the filtering could not be the same as the filtering used for full-length reads. To assign V/J genes and CDR3, sequences were annotated using PyIR, a Python wrapper for IgBLAST v1.9, with IMGT germline references. Reads with weak V/J assignments (E-value above 1e-6), missing CDR3, stop codons, out-of-frame junctions, or ambiguous translated residues were removed. V3J clonotypes were defined as sequences sharing an identical inferred V gene, J gene, and CDR3 amino acid sequence. Percentage overlap between repertoires was computed as shared unique clonotypes divided by the size of the smaller repertoire. Repertoire richness was assessed with RTK rarefaction, the Chao1 estimator, and Recon v2.1 estimates of unobserved clonotypes. OLGA was used to compute generation probabilities for all TCRbeta clonotypes that the gDNA method yielded from four donors. The table was pulled from immuneACCESS by TCRdb, which kept in-frame rearrangements only. Such tables lose some clones; where checked, under half of the loss comes from unresolved V genes, and the rest has no known cause. V and J calls plus clone size are reproduced from that table; the DNA served to infer D and trimming. The sample table lists over a million clones, around 82% of them with a count of one. About 0.52% of the sample belongs to the ten largest clones.

In this chain, TRBV10-3 is recombined with TRBJ1-6; TRBD1 is a weak D gene call, 6 bases matching. The sequence was obtained from a man between 18 and 35 years old in good health. Some clones in this sample may be carry-over from other donors' samples. The sequencing input was memory CD4+ T cells from PBMCs. The sample's cell subset or site label, decoded: CD45RA-negative fraction. The DNA sequence is TGTGCCATCAAACAGGGTAGCTCCTATAATTCACCCCTCCACTTT. Translated, it reads CAIKQGSSYNSPLHF.